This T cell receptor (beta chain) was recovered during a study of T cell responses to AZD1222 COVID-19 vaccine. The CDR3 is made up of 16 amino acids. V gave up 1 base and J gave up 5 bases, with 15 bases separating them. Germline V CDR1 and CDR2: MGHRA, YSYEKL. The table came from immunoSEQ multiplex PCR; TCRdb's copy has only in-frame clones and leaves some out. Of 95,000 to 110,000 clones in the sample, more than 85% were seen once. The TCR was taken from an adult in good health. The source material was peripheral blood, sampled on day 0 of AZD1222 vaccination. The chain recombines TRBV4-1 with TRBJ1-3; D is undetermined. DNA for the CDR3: TGCGCCAGCAGCCAAGTCGGAGCGAGGGTTCGAAACACCATATATTTT. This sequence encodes CASSQVGARVRNTIYF.